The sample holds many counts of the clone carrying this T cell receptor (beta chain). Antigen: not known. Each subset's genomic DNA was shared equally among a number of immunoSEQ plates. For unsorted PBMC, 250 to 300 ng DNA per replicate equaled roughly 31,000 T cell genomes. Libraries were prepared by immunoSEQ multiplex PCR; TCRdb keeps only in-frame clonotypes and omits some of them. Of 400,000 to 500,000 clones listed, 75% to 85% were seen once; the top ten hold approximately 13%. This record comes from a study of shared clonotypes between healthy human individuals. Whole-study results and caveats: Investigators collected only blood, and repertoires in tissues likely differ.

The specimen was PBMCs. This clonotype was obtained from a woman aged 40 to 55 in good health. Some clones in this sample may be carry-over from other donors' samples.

In nucleotides, the CDR3 is TGTGCCAGCAGCTTAAGCGCTCTAGCAACTAGCACAGATACGCAGTATTTT. Its protein is CASSLSALATSTDTQYF. The chain uses TRBV7-3 and TRBJ2-3; possibly TRBD2 for D (5 bases). The germline V and J ends were trimmed by 1 base and 0 bases, with 14 bases remaining between them. From germline, CDR1 is SGHTA and CDR2 FQGTGA. The CDR3 spans 17 residues. Using reference TRBV7-3 and TRBJ2-3 for the parts outside the CDR3, the full variable domain is GAGVSQTPSNKVTEKGKYVELRCDPISGHTALYWYRQSLGQGPEFLIYFQGTGAADDSGLPNDRFFAVRPEGSVSTLKIQRTERGDSAVYLCASSLSALATSTDTQYFGPGTRLTVL.